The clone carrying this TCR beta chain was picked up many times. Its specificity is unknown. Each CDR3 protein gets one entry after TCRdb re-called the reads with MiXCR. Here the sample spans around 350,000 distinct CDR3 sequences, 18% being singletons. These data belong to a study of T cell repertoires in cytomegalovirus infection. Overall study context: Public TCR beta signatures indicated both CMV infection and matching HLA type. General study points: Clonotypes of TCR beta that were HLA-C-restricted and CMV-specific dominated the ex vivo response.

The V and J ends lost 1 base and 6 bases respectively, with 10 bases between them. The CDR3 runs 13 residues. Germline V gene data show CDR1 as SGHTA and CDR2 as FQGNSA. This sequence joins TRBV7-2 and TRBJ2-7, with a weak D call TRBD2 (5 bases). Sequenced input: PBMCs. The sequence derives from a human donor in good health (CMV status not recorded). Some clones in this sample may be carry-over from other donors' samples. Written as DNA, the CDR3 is TGTGCCAGCAGCTTAGTCCGAGAGGGCGAGCAGTACTTC. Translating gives CASSLVREGEQYF.